This T cell receptor (beta chain) was identified during a study of T cell responses to AZD1222 COVID-19 vaccine (dated by TCRdb to the early 2020s). Looking at the study overall: AZD1222 recipients with second doses at about 4 weeks or about 12 weeks were pooled, because spike-specific TCR depth and breadth did not differ between schedules. TCR sequencing covered over 230 trial participants: 200 to 220 given two doses of AZD1222 and around 26 given two doses of MenACWY control vaccine. Enrollment into the trials was organized by age into subgroups of 18-55, 56-69 and 70-plus years, and those subgroups contained approximately 160, 26 and 62 TCR-sequenced participants, respectively.

The CDR3 regions of human TCRbeta chains were analyzed by immunosequencing. In the paper's pipeline: TCRs in the repertoires were compared against a reference library of SARS-CoV-2-specific TCRs that had been generated with the MIRA antigen-specificity platform. Breadth was defined as the fraction of unique TCRs that were SARS-CoV-2-associated. Depth was defined as the fraction of total T cells that were SARS-CoV-2-associated. Using the MIRA data, every spike-specific TCR was mapped to the spike region that the TCR reacted to and assigned to either a CD4 or a CD8 class. Log10-transformed breadth and depth values were compared by one-way ANOVA with Sidak's multiple comparisons tests. The source is immuneACCESS, and TCRdb retained only in-frame sequences with V and J called. Part of the clones is not carried over; for the studies checked, unresolved V genes explain less than half of this, and the remainder is unexplained. V and J calls plus clone size are reproduced from that table; the DNA served to infer D and trimming. The sample table contains 99,000 or so clones; only one count was recorded for about 89% of them. Around a sixth of the sample belongs to the ten largest clones.

The time point label on this specimen signifies: baseline before first vaccination. Samples from vaccinated people were obtained from the UK trials COV001 and COV002, which included a single-blind randomized controlled phase 2/3 trial of AZD1222 (ChAdOx1 nCoV-19) in healthy adults. Trial participant PBMC samples were collected at day 0 and day 28 after the second dose for TCRbeta chain sequencing. General findings and caveats noted by the study authors: Participants were mostly white British and included more females than males, and it was suggested by the authors that clonal diversity may have been underestimated. Conclusions about previously exposed vaccinees are limited, since just six or seven AZD1222 recipients were seropositive for SARS-CoV-2 at baseline. The 56-69-year group was small, and its depth increase did not reach significance, likely because of low power. Spike-specific TCR breadth and depth rose significantly after two AZD1222 doses compared with day 0 and with MenACWY recipients. Because no samples from the day 14 peak response were available, repertoires could be characterized only after the peak T cell response. Reportedly, almost half of the unique spike-specific TCRs recognized epitopes lying outside the regions that are mutated in the B.1.351 and B.1.1.7 variants. The vaccine-associated CD4 TCRs covered the entire spike protein, and the dominant responses fell in regions 160-218 and 743-854.

Based on the germline V gene, the CDR1 and CDR2 sequences are SGHNT and YENEEA. The CDR3, cysteine through phenylalanine, is 13 amino acids long. Only the CDR3 DNA is retained, 39 bases long and in frame from the first base. V was cut back by 2 bases and J by 4 bases, leaving a gap of 8 bases between them. This clone has only one observation. Its antigen remains undetermined. Per-base quality was not reported, and no clone a single base away is much larger than it. The V and J genes are TRBV11-3 and TRBJ1-1, with no confident D gene call. Sequenced here: peripheral blood, sampled on day 0 of AZD1222 vaccination. This receptor was obtained from an adult in good health. The encoded CDR3 is CASSLFVGTEAFF. The nucleotide sequence reads as follows: TGTGCCAGCAGCTTATTTGTTGGCACTGAAGCTTTCTTT.